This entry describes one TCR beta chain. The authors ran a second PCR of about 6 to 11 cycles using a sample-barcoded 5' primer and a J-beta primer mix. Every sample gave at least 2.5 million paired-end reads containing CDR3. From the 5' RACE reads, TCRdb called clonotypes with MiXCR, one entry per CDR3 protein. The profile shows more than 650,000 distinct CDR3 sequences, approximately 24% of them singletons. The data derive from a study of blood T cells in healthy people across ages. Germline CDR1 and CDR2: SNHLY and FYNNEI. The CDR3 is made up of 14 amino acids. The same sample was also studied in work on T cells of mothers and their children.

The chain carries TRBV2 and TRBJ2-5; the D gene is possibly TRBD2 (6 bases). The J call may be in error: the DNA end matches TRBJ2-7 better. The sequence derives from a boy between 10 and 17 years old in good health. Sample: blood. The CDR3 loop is CASSPGTVFYEQYF. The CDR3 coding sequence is TGTGCCAGCAGTCCCGGGACTGTCTTCTACGAGCAGTACTTC.